This T cell receptor beta chain was identified in a study of post-analysis software for immune sequencing data. General study results and limits: The study found TRBV5-6, TRBV5-1 and TRBV20-1 among four to six TRBV segments more frequent in patients than controls. Controls significantly exceeded multiple sclerosis patients in normalized Chao1 diversity.

Unique molecular identifiers featured in each of the TCR beta cDNA libraries. Each batch of about 0.95 to 10 million T cells produced roughly 500,000 cDNA molecules. Each CDR3 protein gets one entry after TCRdb re-called the PCR reads with MiXCR. The data show hundreds of thousands of distinct CDR3 sequences, roughly 27% seen once. The CDR3 has 11 amino acids. V was cut by 7 bases and J by 9 bases, with 10 bases left in between. Germline-derived CDR1 and CDR2 are MDHEN and SYDVKM. Regarding this clonotype: Its target is unknown.

Sequenced: blood. The chain carries TRBV28 and TRBJ2-1; D tentatively reads TRBD1 or TRBD2 (5 bases each). This sequence was found in a girl aged 10 to 17 with multiple sclerosis. This chain's CDR3 is CASTAGTEQFF. The CDR3 DNA reads as TGTGCCAGCACCGCTGGGACTGAGCAGTTCTTC.